The 11 T cell receptor beta chains in this list originate from one sample, sequenced in a study of prognosis after radiotherapy for stage I lung cancer. The authors amplified TCR beta CDR3 from genomic DNA using two-round multiplex PCR. Each TRBV and TRBJ gene had its own primer in the first PCR round. One entry per CDR3 protein, called by TCRdb with MiXCR from the multiplex PCR reads. This sample yields fewer than 65,000 distinct CDR3 sequences, of which approximately 35% are seen a single time; just under 9.5% belongs to the top ten. This material consisted of PBMCs, taken before or after stereotactic body radiation therapy (not recorded which). Source of these receptors: a donor over 45 with non-small cell lung cancer.

This clonotype has a count of ten or more. The V call is TRBV2, the J call TRBJ2-5; maybe TRBD2 (7 bases). V shed 10 bases and J shed 5 bases, with 23 bases lying between them. The CDR3 extends over 15 amino acids. Germline V gene data show CDR1 as SNHLY and CDR2 as FYNNEI. This chain's CDR3 is CATKRGGGSSETQYF. The DNA for the CDR3 is TGTGCCACCAAGAGGGGAGGGGGGAGCTCCGAGACCCAGTACTTC. The whole variable domain, remainder taken from reference TRBV2 and TRBJ2-5, is EPEVTQTPSHQVTQMGQEVILRCVPISNHLYFYWYRQILGQKVEFLVSFYNNEISEKSEIFDDQFSVERPDGSNFTLKIRSTKLEDSAMYFCATKRGGGSSETQYFGPGTRLLVL.

This clonotype was seen at least ten times. The chain carries TRBV24-1 and TRBJ1-1; 7 bases agree with TRBD1. The CDR3 extends over 15 amino acids. The germline V gene has CDR1 KGHDR and CDR2 SFDVKD. V was clipped by 4 bases and J by 4 bases; unmatched bases: 8. The CDR3 loop is CATSDPRAGGTEAFF. CDR3 coding DNA: TGTGCCACCAGTGACCCGAGGGCAGGGGGCACTGAAGCTTTCTTT.

This clonotype was counted at least ten times. This chain uses TRBV18 with TRBJ2-7; D is undetermined. The CDR3 runs to 19 residues. In germline, CDR1 is KGHSH, CDR2 LQKENI. With 3 bases removed from V and 3 bases from J, the gap between germline ends came to 27 bases. The chain's CDR3 is CASSPNSFLYGRPSYEQYF. CDR3 DNA sequence: TGTGCCAGCTCACCGAACTCATTTCTATATGGGCGGCCGAGCTACGAGCAGTACTTC.

Notes on this clonotype: The junction shows a germline mismatch at one end, possibly a read error. This sequence joins TRBV6-1 and TRBJ2-3; TRBD1 agrees at 9 bases. The CDR3 spans 16 residues. CDR1 and CDR2 from the germline V gene are MNHNS and SASEGT. The CDR3 loop is CASIEEQGASTYTQYF. In nucleotides, the CDR3 is TGTGCCAGCATTGAAGAACAGGGGGCGAGTACATATACGCAGTATTTT.

V and J are TRBV6-1 and TRBJ1-2; 12 bases map to TRBD1. The ends lost 7 bases at V and 8 bases at J; junction bases unmatched: 14. This CDR3 has 16 amino acids. The V gene's germline CDR1 is MNHNS and CDR2 SASEGT. The CDR3 reads CASIKGWGQGARGYTF. CDR3 coding DNA: TGTGCCAGCATCAAAGGATGGGGACAGGGGGCGCGGGGCTACACCTTC.

On this clonotype itself: A single base separates this from a much larger clone, so it may be a read error. The chain carries TRBV7-2 and TRBJ2-5; D remains unclear. The CDR3 totals 15 residues. Germline loops: CDR1 SGHTA, CDR2 FQGNSA. The CDR3 reads CASILVVGGQETQYF. The DNA of the CDR3 is TGTGCCAGCATCTTAGTAGTCGGTGGGCAAGAGACCCAGTACTTC.

This clonotype occurred many times. The chain links TRBV6-2 or TRBV6-3 to TRBJ2-7; possible D gene TRBD1, 5 bases. Looked up from germline, CDR1 is MNHEY and CDR2 is SVGEGT. Trimming left V 0 bases short and J 2 bases short, with 17 bases between. This CDR3 region has 17 residues. CDR3 in DNA: TGTGCCAGCAGTTACTCGATCAGGACAACCTGGACCTACGAGCAGTACTTC. This encodes CASSYSIRTTWTYEQYF.

This clonotype came up many times. V usage is TRBV7-2 and J usage is TRBJ2-4; TRBD1 agrees at 9 bases. Looked up from germline, CDR1 is SGHTA and CDR2 is FQGNSA. The CDR3 loop spans 16 amino acids. Losses at the gene ends were 1 base for V and 3 bases for J; bases not matched to a gene: 4. CDR3 DNA sequence: TGTGCCAGCAGCTTAGTGGGGGGACAGGGCAAAAACATTCAGTACTTC. This codes for CASSLVGGQGKNIQYF. Full variable domain (outside the CDR3, taken from reference TRBV7-2 and TRBJ2-4): GAGVSQSPSNKVTEKGKDVELRCDPISGHTALYWYRQSLGQGLEFLIYFQGNSAPDKSGLPSDRFSAERTGGSVSTLTIQRTQQEDSAVYLCASSLVGGQGKNIQYFGAGTRLSVL.

The chain has TRBV20-1 and TRBJ2-6; D may be TRBD1 (5 bases). V dropped 3 bases and J dropped 17 bases, with 20 bases sitting between them. The germline CDR1 and CDR2 sequences are DFQATT and SNEGSKA (reference sequence). The CDR3 is 13 residues long. The CDR3 sequence: CSASPPGAKVMTF. The CDR3 DNA sequence: TGCAGTGCTAGCCCCCCTGGGGCCAAAGTCATGACTTTC.

This clonotype showed up many times. Written as DNA, the CDR3 is TGTGCCAGCAGCCAAGATCCAGGGGCCTATGGCTACACCTTC. Its protein is CASSQDPGAYGYTF. This chain links TRBV3-1 with TRBJ1-2, with D maybe TRBD1 (6 bases). Germline V CDR1 and CDR2: LGHDT, YNNKEL (reference sequence). The CDR3 consists of 14 residues. The V gene lost 0 bases and the J gene lost 4 bases, with 9 bases spanning the gap.

Concerning this clonotype itself: A far larger clone lies a single base away; this is likely a read error. The chain combines TRBV6-5 with TRBJ2-1; 10 nucleotides align to TRBD2. The CDR3 is 15 amino acids. In germline, CDR1 is MNHEY, CDR2 SVGAGI. The CDR3, as DNA: TGTTCCAGCAGTTTTACTAGCGGGACCCACAATGAGCAGTTCTTC. Translation: CSSSFTSGTHNEQFF.